Following are 29 T cell receptor beta chains from one sample sequenced in a study of PD-1 blockade in mismatch repair-deficient tumors. Assay: immunoSEQ multiplex PCR; the TCRdb copy retains only in-frame clones and omits some. The table has 30,000 to 45,000 clones, 80% to 85% seen once. The sample consisted of PBMCs, taken 38 weeks after starting pembrolizumab. The receptors shown here come from an adult with mismatch repair-deficient cancer.

The V call is TRBV14, the J call TRBJ2-2; 9 bases are a match to TRBD2. The CDR3 spans 17 residues. V shed 2 bases, J shed 6 bases, and the junction held 10 bases outside the gene matches. CDR1 SGHDN and CDR2 FVKESK come from the germline V gene. Here the CDR3 DNA reads TGTGCCAGCAGCCAATCCCACAGCGGGAGGTGGGCCGGGGAGCTGTTTTTT. Translated: CASSQSHSGRWAGELFF.

The chain carries TRBV13 and TRBJ1-4; D uncertain. V was clipped by 2 bases and J by 0 bases, with 7 bases between them. The CDR3 is made up of 15 amino acids. Germline CDR1 is PRHDT and CDR2 is FYEKMQ (reference sequence). DNA of the CDR3: TGTGCCAGCAGCTTATACAGAGCAACTAATGAAAAACTGTTTTTT. Translating it yields CASSLYRATNEKLFF.

The chain carries TRBV12-5 and TRBJ1-1, with no clear D. Trimming cost V 5 bases and J 1 base, with 14 bases left between them. This CDR3 spans 15 amino acids. Germline V gene lookup returns CDR1 LGHNT and CDR2 FRNRAP. CDR3 protein: CASGPREYENTEAFF. The CDR3 nucleotides are TGTGCTAGTGGTCCACGAGAATACGAGAACACTGAAGCTTTCTTT.

This clone appeared once. The V gene is TRBV19, the J gene TRBJ1-3; D possibly corresponds to TRBD1 (6 bases). V was clipped by 10 bases and J by 0 bases, with 28 bases between them. In germline, CDR1 is LNHDA, CDR2 SQIVND (reference sequence). This CDR3 has 19 residues. CDR3 sequence reads: CATSSGTSSRIVSGNTIYF. In DNA form, the CDR3 reads TGTGCCACCTCTTCCGGGACATCAAGCAGGATAGTCTCTGGAAACACCATATATTTT.

V gene TRBV28 combines with J gene TRBJ1-2; D unclear. This CDR3 region has 15 residues. The V end was cut by 1 base, the J end by 3 bases, with 12 bases between. Germline CDR1 MDHEN, CDR2 SYDVKM. In DNA form, the CDR3 reads TGTGCCAGCAGTTTATTGAGGGTTCAGGACTATGGCTACACCTTC. Translation gives CASSLLRVQDYGYTF.

In DNA form, the CDR3 reads TGCGCCAGCAGCTTGGTTACAGGGGCAACTAATGAAAAACTGTTTTTT. Translated, it gives CASSLVTGATNEKLFF. The chain couples TRBV5-1 to TRBJ1-4; 7 bases fit TRBD1. J gave up 0 bases and V 0 bases, and 2 bases lay outside the gene matches. This CDR3 contains 16 residues. Germline V gene sequence: CDR1 SGHRS, CDR2 YFSETQ.

This rearrangement joins TRBV4-1 to TRBJ2-5; the match to TRBD1 covers 11 bases. The trim removed 2 bases at V and 2 bases at J, leaving 10 bases unmatched. Germline loops: CDR1 MGHRA, CDR2 YSYEKL. CDR3 length: 18 amino acids. The CDR3 spells CASSQPPTGQGDQETQYF. CDR3 DNA: TGCGCCAGCAGCCAACCCCCCACGGGACAGGGGGATCAAGAGACCCAGTACTTC.

The chain employs TRBV6-5 and TRBJ2-7, with D possibly matching TRBD1 (6 bases). From germline, CDR1 is MNHEY and CDR2 SVGAGI. The CDR3 contains 14 residues. The V gene lost 6 bases and the J gene lost 2 bases, with 14 bases spanning the gap. CDR3 DNA: TGTGCCAGCAGGACTGGACAGTTTCCCTACGAGCAGTACTTC. It specifies CASRTGQFPYEQYF.

A word on this clone: The same CDR3 is also encoded by other DNA sequences in this sample. The chain has TRBV29-1 and TRBJ2-7; 9 bases are a match to TRBD2. Trimming at V came to 6 bases and at J to 0 bases, leaving 9 bases not matched to a gene. Germline CDR1 and CDR2: SQVTM and ANQGSEA. The CDR3 is made up of 15 amino acids. The CDR3 is CSVTHASGISYEQYF. CDR3 sequence (DNA): TGCAGCGTCACCCACGCTAGCGGGATCTCCTACGAGCAGTACTTC.

The V gene is TRBV27, the J gene TRBJ2-1; 11 bases match TRBD2. Looked up from germline, CDR1 is MNHEY and CDR2 is SMNVEV (reference sequence). Germline trimming cut 5 bases from V and 3 bases from J; bases unmatched to any gene: 9. The CDR3 has 17 residues. CDR3 loop: CASSLGTSGLNYNEQFF. The CDR3 nucleotides read TGTGCCAGCAGTCTCGGGACTAGCGGTCTAAACTACAATGAGCAGTTCTTC.

CDR3 bases: TGTGCCAGTAGTTCCAACCCGACTAGCTACAATGAGCAGTTCTTC. Translation: CASSSNPTSYNEQFF. The chain is built from TRBV19 and TRBJ2-1; D possibly corresponds to TRBD2 (6 bases). CDR3 size: 15 residues. Germline-derived CDR1 and CDR2 are LNHDA and SQIVND (reference sequence). Between the trimmed V and J ends, which lost 5 bases and 3 bases, there was a span of 14 bases.

This chain links TRBV27 with TRBJ2-1; D is unclear. The CDR3 covers 12 residues. CDR1 is MNHEY and CDR2 is SMNVEV in the germline V gene (reference sequence). V was cut by 4 bases and J by 5 bases, with 6 bases left in between. The CDR3 spells CASSSRNNEQFF. As DNA, the CDR3 is TGTGCCAGCAGTTCGAGAAACAATGAGCAGTTCTTC.

The chain couples TRBV30 to TRBJ2-5, with TRBD2 matching over 10 bases. CDR1 and CDR2 from the germline V gene are GTSNPN and SVGIG (reference sequence). The CDR3 has 12 amino acids. V shed 5 bases, J shed 10 bases, and the junction held 7 bases outside the gene matches. The CDR3 DNA reads TGTGCCTGGGAGAGGAGCGGGGGGGACCAGTACTTC. It specifies CAWERSGGDQYF.

This clone was recorded only once. This CDR3 reads CASREQGTEAFF. In DNA, the CDR3 is TGTGCCAGCAGGGAACAGGGGACTGAAGCTTTCTTT. This chain joins TRBV27 and TRBJ1-1, with 7 bases that match TRBD1. V lost 6 bases, J lost 5 bases, and 3 bases stayed unmatched. The CDR3 extends over 12 amino acids. Germline CDR1 reads MNHEY; CDR2 reads SMNVEV (reference sequence).

The chain joins TRBV18 to TRBJ1-1, with 11 positions matching TRBD1. The J segment lost 1 base and the V segment lost 5 bases, leaving 6 bases of the junction unmatched. The CDR3 has 16 residues. CDR1 and CDR2 (germline): KGHSH, LQKENI. The DNA for the CDR3 is TGTGCCAGCTCAGCCGGACAGGGGGCGAGGAACACTGAAGCTTTCTTT. This gives the protein CASSAGQGARNTEAFF.

The CDR3 loop reads CASRFKAQGALNEQYF. The CDR3 nucleotides are TGTGCAAGTCGCTTTAAGGCACAGGGGGCCCTCAACGAGCAGTACTTC. This chain uses TRBV12-2 with TRBJ2-7; TRBD1 reflects the table's D call only, with no check against the DNA. TRBV12-2 is classified as a pseudogene. This CDR3 spans 16 amino acids.

The chain combines TRBV27 with TRBJ2-2; 7 bases fit TRBD1. V shed 5 bases, J shed 2 bases, and the junction held 8 bases outside the gene matches. The CDR3 spans 16 residues. The germline V gene encodes CDR1 MNHEY and CDR2 SMNVEV (reference sequence). The CDR3 sequence: CASSPRQGGNTGELFF. CDR3 nucleotide sequence: TGTGCCAGCAGTCCGAGACAGGGTGGAAACACCGGGGAGCTGTTTTTT.

Here the CDR3 reads CAITQDSPNTEAFF. CDR3 sequence (DNA): TGTGCCATCACTCAGGACAGCCCGAACACTGAAGCTTTCTTT. V is TRBV10-3 and J is TRBJ1-1, with TRBD1 as a possible D gene (6 bases). V dropped 7 bases and J dropped 1 base, with 13 bases sitting between them. Germline V gene lookup returns CDR1 ENHRY and CDR2 SYGVKD. The CDR3 is 14 amino acids.

The rearrangement joins TRBV19 to TRBJ2-2; 12 bases line up with TRBD2. Trimming removed 6 bases from V and 8 bases from J; junction bases left unmatched: 7. This CDR3 contains 15 residues. Per the germline V gene, CDR1 is LNHDA and CDR2 is SQIVND (reference sequence). The CDR3 nucleotides read TGTGCCAGTAGGACGACTAGCGGGAGATGGGGGGAGCTGTTTTTT. This translates into CASRTTSGRWGELFF.

This clone was detected only once. This chain connects TRBV6-5 to TRBJ1-1; D is ambiguous. Trimming cost V 2 bases and J 4 bases, with 11 bases left between them. The CDR3 is 14 amino acids. The germline CDR1 and CDR2 sequences are MNHEY and SVGAGI. In DNA form, the CDR3 reads TGTGCCAGCAGTTACAGGCGACCTAGCACTGAAGCTTTCTTT. As protein: CASSYRRPSTEAFF.

This chain uses TRBV7-3 with TRBJ2-1; TRBD2 aligns across 11 bases. The V segment lost 5 bases and the J segment 6 bases; nucleotides outside the gene matches: 6. This CDR3 comprises 15 residues. The germline V gene encodes CDR1 SGHTA and CDR2 FQGTGA. CDR3 sequence: CASSQLAGGLNEQFF. In DNA form, the CDR3 reads TGTGCCAGCAGCCAGCTAGCGGGAGGACTCAATGAGCAGTTCTTC.

This chain links TRBV9 with TRBJ2-2, with no clear D. V was trimmed by 4 bases and J by 0 bases, leaving 10 bases between them. This CDR3 comprises 15 residues. Germline values: CDR1 SGDLS, CDR2 YYNGEE. In DNA, the CDR3 is TGTGCCAGCAGCATTAATTTCGCGAACACCGGGGAGCTGTTTTTT. Amino acids: CASSINFANTGELFF.

The chain uses TRBV27 and TRBJ1-1, with 8 bases matching TRBD1. Losses at the gene ends were 5 bases for V and 6 bases for J; bases not matched to a gene: 5. The length of the CDR3 is 13 residues. Per germline, CDR1 MNHEY and CDR2 SMNVEV (reference sequence). The CDR3 bases are TGTGCCAGCAGTGTGTCGACAGGGGCTGAAGCTTTCTTT. Translation: CASSVSTGAEAFF.

The chain combines TRBV7-3 with TRBJ2-1; 8 nucleotides match TRBD2. The V and J ends lost 2 bases and 6 bases, in that order; junction bases with no gene match: 6. The CDR3 is 15 amino acids. In germline, CDR1 is SGHTA, CDR2 FQGTGA. The CDR3 region has the DNA TGTGCCAGCAGCTTAGTCACGGGAGGGCTCAATGAGCAGTTCTTC. The encoded protein is CASSLVTGGLNEQFF.

The chain is built from TRBV6-1 and TRBJ2-3; TRBD2 is a possible D gene (6 bases). This CDR3 spans 15 amino acids. CDR1 is MNHNS and CDR2 is SASEGT in the germline V gene. Between the trimmed V and J ends, which lost 2 bases and 3 bases, there was a span of 12 bases. This chain's CDR3 is CASSEMSGLTDTQYF. CDR3 in DNA: TGTGCCAGCAGTGAAATGAGCGGGCTTACAGATACGCAGTATTTT.

The rearrangement uses TRBV14 and TRBJ1-2, with TRBD1 matching 10 bases. The germline gives CDR1 SGHDN, CDR2 FVKESK. V lost 6 bases to trimming and J lost 6 bases; unmatched junction nucleotides: 7. The CDR3 loop spans 14 amino acids. The CDR3 region is CASRATGGRNGYTF. The CDR3 DNA follows: TGTGCCAGCAGGGCGACAGGGGGCAGGAATGGCTACACCTTC.

The chain joins TRBV6-5 to TRBJ2-1; D remains unclear. V was trimmed by 2 bases and J by 6 bases, leaving 2 bases between them. The CDR3 extends over 11 amino acids. From germline, CDR1 is MNHEY and CDR2 SVGAGI. The CDR3 coding sequence is TGTGCCAGCAGTTACCTCAATGAGCAGTTCTTC. Its protein is CASSYLNEQFF.

This chain connects TRBV6-5 to TRBJ1-5, with 7 bases fitting TRBD1. The CDR3 contains 14 residues. Trimming at V came to 5 bases and at J to 3 bases, leaving 4 bases not matched to a gene. Germline CDR1 and CDR2: MNHEY and SVGAGI. As DNA, the CDR3 is TGTGCCAGCAGTGGGGGGACAGCCAATCAGCCCCAGCATTTT. Its protein is CASSGGTANQPQHF.

The chain employs TRBV27 and TRBJ1-2; D is possibly TRBD1 (5 bases). Trimming left V 6 bases short and J 5 bases short, with 10 bases between. The CDR3 has 12 amino acids. The germline gives CDR1 MNHEY, CDR2 SMNVEV (reference sequence). The CDR3 sequence: CASRTDFYGYTF. In nucleotides, the CDR3 is TGTGCCAGCAGGACAGACTTTTATGGCTACACCTTC.